Following are 2 T cell receptor beta chains from one sample sequenced in a study of CD4 and CD8 cells across lung adenocarcinoma regions. TCRdb reprocessed the PCR reads via MiXCR and lists one record per CDR3 protein. The data show some 27,000 distinct CDR3 sequences, around 53% seen once. Sequenced sample: CD8+ T cells from the center of a lung tumor. Receptors originate from a male donor with lung adenocarcinoma. The CD4 and CD8 labels of this study may be unreliable.

This clonotype was recorded at least ten times. This may come from a read error, since a much larger clone is one base off. CDR3 in DNA: TGTGCCAGCAGTGAAGCGCTGGGTCACTACGAGCAGTTCTTC. Translating it yields CASSEALGHYEQFF. The chain links TRBV6-1 to TRBJ2-1, with D unresolved. The CDR3 covers 14 residues. Germline-derived CDR1 and CDR2 are MNHNS and SASEGT. The germline V and J ends were trimmed by 0 bases and 10 bases, with 13 bases remaining between them.

In regard to this clonotype: An end of the junction does not agree with germline; a read error may underlie this. The V and J genes are TRBV6-1 and TRBJ2-3, with D perhaps assigned TRBD1 or TRBD2 (5 bases each). Germline assignment: CDR1 MNHNS and CDR2 SASEGT. This CDR3 is 16 amino acids long. The chain's CDR3 is CASRVAGTWVKDTQYF. The CDR3 nucleotides read TGTGCCAGCCGTGTCGCCGGGACGTGGGTCAAGGACACGCAGTACTTT.